The next 20 T cell receptor beta chains were all read from a single sample in a study of T cell responses to AZD1222 COVID-19 vaccine. The assay was immunoSEQ multiplex PCR, and TCRdb's table has in-frame clones only and misses some. The table includes 99,000 or so clones, 88% detected once. The sequences come from peripheral blood, collected on day 0 of AZD1222 vaccination. All receptors derive from an adult in good health.

The chain combines TRBV4-3 with TRBJ2-7, with TRBD2 matching 9 bases. CDR1 and CDR2 from the germline V gene are LGHNA and YSLEER. Germline trimming cut 3 bases from V and 3 bases from J; bases unmatched to any gene: 6. CDR3 length: 15 residues. The CDR3 DNA reads TGCGCCAGCAGCCAGTCTAGCGGGACCCACTACGAGCAGTACTTC. As protein: CASSQSSGTHYEQYF.

This clone was found once. V gene TRBV6-5 combines with J gene TRBJ1-1; a weak D match, TRBD1 (5 bases). The CDR3 is 15 residues long. Trimming took 9 bases from V and 0 from J, leaving 17 bases between them. The germline V gene encodes CDR1 MNHEY and CDR2 SVGAGI. The CDR3 reads CASFLEGRLNTEAFF. The CDR3 nucleotides are TGTGCCAGTTTTCTCGAGGGACGGCTGAACACTGAAGCTTTCTTT.

V and J are TRBV18 and TRBJ1-1; possible D gene TRBD1, 5 bases. Trimming cost V 1 base and J 0 bases, with 6 bases left between them. CDR3 length equals 14 residues. Germline-derived CDR1 and CDR2 are KGHSH and LQKENI. CDR3 sequence reads: CASSPRTLNTEAFF. CDR3 bases: TGTGCCAGCTCACCACGGACACTGAACACTGAAGCTTTCTTT.

The chain employs TRBV4-1 and TRBJ1-3; D is unclear. The CDR3 runs 15 residues. The V end was cut by 4 bases, the J end by 4 bases, with 14 bases between. Per germline, CDR1 MGHRA and CDR2 YSYEKL. The CDR3 loop is CASSPTRDVGNTIYF. The CDR3, as DNA: TGCGCCAGCAGCCCAACGCGAGATGTCGGAAACACCATATATTTT.

This chain uses TRBV5-1 with TRBJ2-1, with a possible D match to TRBD2 (5 bases). The CDR3 runs to 16 residues. V lost 0 bases to trimming and J lost 4 bases, with 14 bases between them. The germline gives CDR1 SGHRS, CDR2 YFSETQ. The CDR3 DNA reads as TGCGCCAGCAGCTTGGCATTTAGCGCTGAATACAATGAGCAGTTCTTC. Translating it yields CASSLAFSAEYNEQFF.

The V call is TRBV7-2, the J call TRBJ1-6; D not resolved. The V gene's germline CDR1 is SGHTA and CDR2 FQGNSA. Trimming pared 1 base from V and 10 bases from J, leaving 11 bases between. The CDR3 extends over 14 amino acids. CDR3 in DNA: TGTGCCAGCAGCTTAGTCGGGAGGGAATCACCCCTCCACTTT. This sequence encodes CASSLVGRESPLHF.

This sequence joins TRBV6-5 and TRBJ2-2; D not certain. V was pared by 10 bases and J by 4 bases, with 13 bases between. Germline V CDR1 and CDR2: MNHEY, SVGAGI. This CDR3 contains 13 residues. CDR3 in amino acids: CATQRTSTGELFF. The CDR3 DNA is TGTGCCACCCAACGGACCTCCACCGGGGAGCTGTTTTTT.

The chain combines TRBV5-4 with TRBJ2-5; TRBD2 matches 8 bases. This CDR3 contains 15 residues. Germline trimming cut 2 bases from V and 4 bases from J; bases unmatched to any gene: 7. The V gene's germline CDR1 is SGHNT and CDR2 YYREEE (reference sequence). CDR3 bases: TGTGCCAGCAGCTTTCCGACCCGGGGGGGAGAGACCCAGTACTTC. It translates to CASSFPTRGGETQYF.

The V call is TRBV11-2, the J call TRBJ2-7; 8 nucleotides match TRBD1. The junction had 2 bases not matched to a gene; V was cut back by 3 bases and J by 4 bases. The CDR3 is made up of 13 amino acids. The germline CDR1 and CDR2 sequences are SGHAT and FQNNGV. CDR3 bases: TGTGCCAGCAGCTTGGACAGGGTGTACGAGCAGTACTTC. Translation: CASSLDRVYEQYF.

V and J are TRBV7-9 and TRBJ1-2; D gene ambiguous. Trimming shortened V by 7 bases and J by 3 bases, and 18 bases separated the two germline ends. Looked up from germline, CDR1 is SEHNR and CDR2 is FQNEAQ (reference sequence). This CDR3 is built from 15 residues. In DNA form, the CDR3 reads TGTGCCAGCACCGGACCCGGACGTACCTACTATGGCTACACCTTC. It yields the protein CASTGPGRTYYGYTF.

This clone has only one observation. This chain uses TRBV5-1 with TRBJ2-1, with 11 bases matching TRBD2. The germline V gene encodes CDR1 SGHRS and CDR2 YFSETQ. The trim removed 5 bases at V and 5 bases at J, leaving 12 bases unmatched. This CDR3 contains 17 residues. The CDR3 region is CASRPRPGTSGNNEQFF. CDR3 bases: TGCGCCAGCAGACCCCGACCCGGGACTAGCGGAAACAATGAGCAGTTCTTC.

The chain is built from TRBV19 and TRBJ1-5, with 11 bases that match TRBD1. The CDR3 is made up of 16 amino acids. Germline CDR1 is LNHDA and CDR2 is SQIVND (reference sequence). J lost 3 bases, V lost 4 bases, and 5 bases had no gene match. The DNA for the CDR3 is TGTGCCAGTAGTAAACCGGGACAGGGGGTCAATCAGCCCCAGCATTTT. It is translated as CASSKPGQGVNQPQHF.

J is TRBJ2-3 and V is TRBV5-1; 9 bases map to TRBD1. The CDR3 is 14 amino acids. Germline CDR1 SGHRS, CDR2 YFSETQ. V trimming: 3 bases; J trimming: 2 bases; junction bases outside the gene matches: 1. The CDR3 region has the DNA TGCGCCAGCAGCTGGGACAGGGCCACAGATACGCAGTATTTT. Translation: CASSWDRATDTQYF.

The gene calls are TRBV2 and TRBJ1-5, with D tentatively TRBD1 (6 bases). V shed 3 bases and J shed 3 bases, with 9 bases lying between them. CDR1 is SNHLY and CDR2 is FYNNEI in the germline V gene. The CDR3 loop spans 14 amino acids. Here the CDR3 DNA reads TGTGCCAGCAGTGAGACAGGAATCAATCAGCCCCAGCATTTT. It encodes CASSETGINQPQHF.

This chain joins TRBV5-5 and TRBJ2-7; a weak D match, TRBD1 (5 bases). This CDR3 contains 15 residues. Trimming shortened V by 0 bases and J by 1 base, and 11 bases separated the two germline ends. From germline, CDR1 is SGHKS and CDR2 YYEKEE (reference sequence). The CDR3 is CASSLVRGASYEQYF. Here the CDR3 DNA reads TGTGCCAGCAGCTTGGTAAGGGGCGCTTCCTACGAGCAGTACTTC.

The J gene is TRBJ2-1, the V gene TRBV27; 9 bases line up with TRBD2. V was pared by 4 bases and J by 7 bases, with 11 bases of the junction left unmatched. The V gene's germline CDR1 is MNHEY and CDR2 SMNVEV (reference sequence). This CDR3 contains 16 residues. CDR3 nucleotides: TGTGCCAGCAGTTCGACTAGCGGCCCGAGGTTGAATGAGCAGTTCTTC. Residues: CASSSTSGPRLNEQFF.

The chain carries TRBV28 and TRBJ2-2; TRBD1 aligns across 10 bases. The CDR3 is 16 amino acids. The V segment lost 4 bases and the J segment 6 bases; nucleotides outside the gene matches: 8. Germline-derived CDR1 and CDR2 are MDHEN and SYDVKM. CDR3 in DNA: TGTGCCAGCAGTTCCCGACAGGGGGCGATTGCCGGGGAGCTGTTTTTT. The encoded protein is CASSSRQGAIAGELFF.

This clone was seen more than once but under ten times. V gene TRBV13 combines with J gene TRBJ1-1; 8 bases line up with TRBD1. Germline V gives CDR1 PRHDT, CDR2 FYEKMQ (reference sequence). CDR3 size: 15 residues. V lost 3 bases and J lost 4; bases outside the gene matches: 7. CDR3 in DNA: TGTGCCAGCAGCTTCCCGACAGGGGACGGCACTGAAGCTTTCTTT. This sequence encodes CASSFPTGDGTEAFF.

The V call is TRBV27, the J call TRBJ1-5; 7 nucleotides match TRBD1. The V gene's germline CDR1 is MNHEY and CDR2 SMNVEV (reference sequence). This CDR3 is 15 amino acids long. J lost 10 bases, V lost 8 bases, and 17 bases had no gene match. CDR3 nucleotide sequence: TGTGCCAGCGCCAGGGACAGCTCCTTAGCTTTACCCCAGCATTTT. It codes for CASARDSSLALPQHF.

The CDR3 DNA reads as TGCGCCAGCAGCCAATTAGCGGGACCCTACGAGCAGTACTTC. Its translation is CASSQLAGPYEQYF. The chain uses TRBV4-3 and TRBJ2-7; 8 nucleotides align to TRBD2. Germline CDR1 reads LGHNA; CDR2 reads YSLEER. This CDR3 has 14 amino acids. V shed 2 bases, J shed 2 bases, and the junction held 2 bases outside the gene matches.